The TCR beta chain under discussion was sequenced for a study of cytomegalovirus exposure and HLA in healthy donors. The wider study: Earlier sequencing of about 179 million T cells yielded nearly 120 million unique TCR beta sequences.

This PCR relied on a set of 60 Vbeta primers and 13 Jbeta primers. Only in-frame clones appear in the TCRdb table, and some are missing; sequencing was by immunoSEQ multiplex PCR. The sample includes 150,000 to 250,000 clones, 82% seen only once; the top ten take 0.098%. V trimming: 3 bases; J trimming: 0 bases; junction bases outside the gene matches: 8. This CDR3 is 16 amino acids long. Looked up from germline, CDR1 is SGHRS and CDR2 is YFSETQ. The chain is built from TRBV5-1 and TRBJ2-7; 8 bases are a match to TRBD2. The sequence came from a boy aged 2-15 years in good health and CMV-seronegative. Specimen: PBMCs. CDR3 nucleotides: TGCGCCAGCAGCTCCGGCGGGGGGTCACTCTCCTACGAGCAGTACTTC. This translates into CASSSGGGSLSYEQYF.